The rows below give T cell receptor beta chains drawn from one sample of a study of blood T cell repertoires in COVID-19. The method was immunoSEQ multiplex PCR; TCRdb's version includes in-frame clones alone and lacks a portion of them. The sample lists 150,000 to 200,000 clones; more than 75% were seen once. Sequenced: peripheral blood. These receptors all come from a human donor in a cohort sampled during active COVID-19. The CDR3 runs from the conserved cysteine through the conserved F or W. The D gene is left open where the match is weak. Size tells how often a clone was seen (once, few, many) or the class of an expanded clone, and some rows leave it out.

TRBD1,-,TRBJ2-2,TRBV7-2,CASSLPDRGGHTGELFF,TGTGCCAGCAGCTTACCAGACAGGGGTGGTCACACCGGGGAGCTGTTTTTT
-,-,TRBJ1-3,TRBV5-6,CASSWSGLLSGNTIYF,TGTGCCAGCAGCTGGTCGGGACTACTCTCTGGAAACACCATATATTTT
-,-,TRBJ2-7,TRBV7-2,CASSLVEPSYEQYF,TGTGCCAGCAGCTTGGTGGAGCCCTCCTACGAGCAGTACTTC
-,-,TRBJ2-5,TRBV5-1,CASSLWGETGTFETQYF,TGCGCCAGCAGCTTGTGGGGGGAGACAGGGACTTTCGAGACCCAGTACTTC
-,-,TRBJ2-7,TRBV27,CASSSRDFPYEQYF,TGTGCCAGCAGTTCTCGGGACTTCCCCTACGAGCAGTACTTC
TRBD1,few,TRBJ1-1,TRBV7-9,CASSWGETGAEAFF,TGTGCCAGCAGCTGGGGGGAGACAGGGGCTGAAGCTTTCTTT
-,-,TRBJ2-1,TRBV5-4,CASSLRTGEQFF,TGTGCCAGCAGCTTGAGAACAGGAGAGCAGTTCTTC
TRBD2,-,TRBJ2-7,TRBV7-2,CASSPAGALSYEQYF,TGTGCCAGCAGCCCAGCGGGAGCGCTCTCCTACGAGCAGTACTTC
-,-,TRBJ2-7,TRBV29-1,CSVEHGRWSEQYF,TGCAGCGTTGAGCACGGAAGGTGGAGCGAGCAGTACTTC
TRBD2,-,TRBJ2-1,TRBV7-2,CASSSHSGGAYNEQFF,TGTGCCAGCAGCTCTCATAGCGGGGGGGCCTACAATGAGCAGTTCTTC
TRBD1,-,TRBJ2-5,TRBV7-2,CASSGTVWGETQYF,TGTGCCAGCAGCGGGACAGTCTGGGGAGAGACCCAGTACTTC
-,-,TRBJ2-6,TRBV6-2/TRBV6-3,CASSYIQTVFLSGANVLTF,TGTGCCAGCAGTTACATCCAGACTGTCTTTTTATCTGGGGCCAACGTCCTGACTTTC
TRBD1,-,TRBJ2-7,TRBV11-3,CASSPGTGSTYEQYF,TGTGCCAGCAGCCCCGGGACAGGGAGTACGTACGAGCAGTACTTC
-,-,TRBJ1-1,TRBV7-8,CASSLGMNTEAFF,TGTGCCAGCAGCTTGGGCATGAACACTGAAGCTTTCTTT
-,-,TRBJ1-1,TRBV5-6,CASSLYRAQGNTEAFF,TGTGCCAGCAGCCTTTACAGGGCTCAGGGGAACACTGAAGCTTTCTTT
TRBD1,-,TRBJ2-7,TRBV11-2,CASNRDRGFREQYF,TGTGCCAGCAACCGGGACAGGGGATTTCGGGAGCAGTACTTC
-,medium-sized,TRBJ2-5,TRBV7-9,CASAGLQETQYF,TGTGCCTCCGCAGGACTCCAAGAGACCCAGTACTTC
TRBD2,-,TRBJ2-4,TRBV7-8,CASSRGAGVKGIQYF,TGTGCCAGCAGCCGAGGGGCGGGAGTGAAGGGCATTCAGTACTTC
-,-,TRBJ2-7,TRBV11-3,CASSSQGGEQYF,TGTGCCAGCAGCTCCCAGGGTGGGGAGCAGTACTTC
-,few,TRBJ2-2,TRBV6-2/TRBV6-3,CASSYWATGELFF,TGTGCCAGCAGTTACTGGGCCACCGGGGAGCTGTTTTTT
-,once,TRBJ2-1,TRBV21-1,CASSKLAGQFYNEQFF,TGTGCCAGCAGCAAATTGGCAGGGCAATTTTACAATGAGCAGTTCTTC
TRBD2,-,TRBJ2-5,TRBV2,CASSLDFAGGQETQYF,TGTGCCAGCAGTCTCGACTTCGCGGGGGGTCAAGAGACCCAGTACTTC
TRBD2,-,TRBJ2-3,TRBV11-2,CASSQRGDYGTDTQYF,TGTGCCAGCAGCCAACGGGGGGACTACGGCACAGATACGCAGTATTTT
-,-,TRBJ2-5,TRBV11-2,CASSPNPGETQYF,TGTGCCAGCAGCCCCAACCCGGGAGAGACCCAGTACTTC
-,-,TRBJ2-7,TRBV28,CASSLAGTYEQYF,TGTGCCAGCAGTTTAGCAGGGACCTACGAGCAGTACTTC
-,-,TRBJ1-2,TRBV4-3,CASSQTGSYYGYTF,TGCGCCAGCAGCCAAACAGGGTCATACTATGGCTACACCTTC
TRBD1,once,TRBJ1-2,TRBV3-1/TRBV3-2,CASSPGTGANYGYTF,TGTGCCAGCAGCCCCGGGACAGGGGCAAACTATGGCTACACCTTC
TRBD1,-,TRBJ1-5,TRBV9,CASSAQKYSGTGKWVGQPQHF,TGTGCCAGCAGCGCGCAAAAATACTCCGGGACAGGGAAATGGGTTGGGCAGCCCCAGCATTTT
TRBD1,once,TRBJ1-2,TRBV10-1,CASTRPGQGNYGYTF,TGCGCCAGCACCCGTCCGGGACAGGGAAACTATGGCTACACCTTC
TRBD2,-,TRBJ2-7,TRBV10-3,CAISGGGYEQYF,TGTGCCATCAGTGGCGGGGGGTACGAGCAGTACTTC
-,-,TRBJ2-3,TRBV7-2,CASIPAGRAADTQYF,TGTGCCAGCATCCCAGCGGGCAGGGCCGCAGATACGCAGTATTTT
TRBD1,-,TRBJ1-2,TRBV27,CASSPNRGGYTF,TGTGCCAGCAGTCCCAACAGGGGGGGCTACACCTTC
-,-,TRBJ2-1,TRBV7-2,CASSSIGAQSSYNEQFF,TGTGCCAGCAGCTCTATCGGAGCGCAAAGCTCCTACAATGAGCAGTTCTTC
TRBD1,-,TRBJ2-7,TRBV5-1,CASSLEDRGEQYF,TGCGCCAGCAGCTTGGAGGACAGGGGCGAGCAGTACTTC
TRBD1,-,TRBJ2-5,TRBV6-5,CASSLGQSRRQETQYF,TGTGCCAGCAGTTTGGGACAGAGCCGCCGACAAGAGACCCAGTACTTC
-,-,TRBJ2-1,TRBV7-2,CASSLRSGTYNEQFF,TGTGCCAGCAGCTTAAGGAGCGGCACCTACAATGAGCAGTTCTTC
-,-,TRBJ2-3,TRBV9,CASSVSPGNGGTQYF,TGTGCCAGCAGCGTAAGCCCCGGGAACGGAGGTACGCAGTATTTT
TRBD2,-,TRBJ2-3,TRBV11-2,CASSLAPTSGRSADTQYF,TGTGCCAGCAGCTTAGCCCCGACTAGCGGGAGATCCGCAGATACGCAGTATTTT
-,-,TRBJ1-2,TRBV12-2,CASRLATSTDTGYTF,TGTGCAAGTCGCTTAGCCACGTCGACGGACACTGGATACACCTTC
-,-,TRBJ1-1,TRBV11-2,CASSQGLNTEAFF,TGTGCCAGCAGCCAGGGCCTTAACACTGAAGCTTTCTTT
-,-,TRBJ2-1,TRBV9,CASSVAGFGYNEQFF,TGTGCCAGCAGCGTAGCGGGGTTTGGCTACAATGAGCAGTTCTTC
TRBD1,once,TRBJ1-2,TRBV15,CATSRAESRDRGNYGYTF,TGTGCCACCAGCAGAGCAGAATCCCGGGACAGGGGGAACTATGGCTACACCTTC
-,-,TRBJ1-5,TRBV13,CASSLSGRNQPQHF,TGTGCCAGCAGTTTATCAGGGCGCAATCAGCCCCAGCATTTT
-,once,TRBJ1-1,TRBV7-9,CASSLIWAGEPNTEAFF,TGTGCCAGCAGCTTAATATGGGCAGGGGAACCGAACACTGAAGCTTTCTTT
TRBD2,-,TRBJ2-3,TRBV2,CASRAKTSGGSDTQYF,TGTGCCAGCAGGGCGAAGACTAGCGGGGGCTCAGATACGCAGTATTTT
-,-,TRBJ2-7,TRBV9,CASSPNGGNEQYF,TGTGCCAGCAGTCCCAATGGAGGGAACGAGCAGTACTTC
-,-,TRBJ2-5,TRBV6-1,CASSETQGRGETQYF,TGTGCCAGCAGTGAAACTCAGGGTAGGGGGGAGACCCAGTACTTC
-,-,TRBJ1-1,TRBV6-5,CASARDTEAFF,TGTGCCAGCGCCAGGGACACTGAAGCTTTCTTT
-,-,TRBJ1-2,TRBV6-2/TRBV6-3,CASSIHRSYGYTF,TGTGCCAGCAGTATACACAGGAGCTATGGCTACACCTTC
-,-,TRBJ1-5,TRBV19,CASRRNQWGDQPQHF,TGTGCCAGTAGGAGAAACCAGTGGGGGGATCAGCCCCAGCATTTT
TRBD2,-,TRBJ2-1,TRBV6-5,CASSYFAGDYNEQFF,TGTGCCAGCAGTTACTTTGCGGGGGACTACAATGAGCAGTTCTTC
TRBD1,-,TRBJ1-2,TRBV5-1,CASSLAGTGKDYGYTF,TGCGCCAGCAGCTTGGCCGGGACAGGGAAAGACTATGGCTACACCTTC
-,-,TRBJ1-4,TRBV9,CASSATGSSNEKLFF,TGTGCCAGCAGCGCTACAGGGTCTTCAAATGAAAAACTGTTTTTT
-,-,TRBJ1-3,TRBV11-2,CASSPPRTGKSGNTIYF,TGTGCCAGCAGCCCACCTAGAACAGGGAAATCTGGAAACACCATATATTTT
-,-,TRBJ2-1,TRBV7-9,CASTAGGVNEQFF,TGTGCCAGCACAGCTGGGGGCGTCAATGAGCAGTTCTTC